This T cell receptor beta chain was sequenced for a study of T cell repertoires in cytomegalovirus infection. Study-wide results and caveats: It was HLA-C-restricted CMV-specific TCR beta clonotypes that dominated the response ex vivo.

TCRdb used MiXCR to reprocess the reads, holding one entry per CDR3 protein. The sample has under 250,000 distinct CDR3 sequences; about 7% are singletons. This clonotype was counted at least ten times. No antigen is known for it. After removal of 2 bases from V and 6 bases from J, the junction contained 6 bases not matched to a gene. This CDR3 contains 15 residues. Germline V gene lookup returns CDR1 MNHNY and CDR2 SVGAGI (reference sequence). This receptor was identified in a human donor in good health (CMV status not recorded). Some clones in this sample may be carry-over from other donors' samples. This sequence joins TRBV6-6 and TRBJ2-5; TRBD2 matches 10 bases. Material: PBMCs. CDR3: CASSYGSGGIKTQYF. CDR3 nucleotides: TGTGCCAGCAGTTACGGTAGCGGGGGGATAAAGACCCAGTACTTC.